One T cell receptor (beta chain) is described in this entry. As yet, its antigen is unknown. Via MiXCR, TCRdb re-called the 5' RACE reads, giving one row per CDR3 protein. The sample lists 400,000 to 500,000 distinct CDR3 sequences, 20% occurring once. From germline, CDR1 is SGHTA and CDR2 FQGTGA. The V and J ends lost 2 bases and 1 base respectively, with 11 bases between them. The CDR3 length is 15 residues. The data were taken from a study of T-cell memory formation after mild COVID-19. Study-wide results and limits: Clones that contracted from day 15 to 85 had balanced CD4/CD8; later expanders were CD4+ biased. The appearance of some responding clones in pre-infection memory suggested that cross-reactive memory joined. Second-wave clones reaching peak frequency on day 37 lacked confirmed SARS-CoV-2 specificity.

The source of this sequence is an adult woman who had mild COVID-19 (a few samples of this study predate the infection). Cell type and time point are not known. Sequencing was carried out using PBMCs or a T cell subset sorted from them (not recorded which). This chain links TRBV7-3 with TRBJ2-5; D possibly corresponds to TRBD1 (7 bases). The CDR3 sequence: CASSLSGGRQETQYF. CDR3 in DNA: TGTGCCAGCAGCTTATCAGGGGGGCGCCAAGAGACCCAGTACTTC. Drawing the rest from reference TRBV7-3 and TRBJ2-5, the complete variable domain is GAGVSQTPSNKVTEKGKYVELRCDPISGHTALYWYRQSLGQGPEFLIYFQGTGAADDSGLPNDRFFAVRPEGSVSTLKIQRTERGDSAVYLCASSLSGGRQETQYFGPGTRLLVL.